Each of the 29 T cell receptor beta chains below was sequenced from the same sample in a study of T-cell reconstitution after alpha-beta-depleted transplantation in children. As it was prepared, the TCRbeta library received unique molecular identifiers. TCRdb re-derived calls from the PCR reads in MiXCR, one entry per CDR3 protein. The sample consists of around 400,000 distinct CDR3 sequences, about 20% of them appearing once. The material sequenced was PBMCs from the stem cell graft donor, taken from the stem cell graft. Receptors originate from a human donor who donated a stem cell graft to a child with acute myeloid leukemia.

This clonotype has a handful of counts. This chain links TRBV12-3 or TRBV12-4 with TRBJ1-1; D unresolved. CDR3 size: 14 residues. V gave up 3 bases and J gave up 1 base, with 9 bases separating them. CDR3: CASSFNRGNTEAFF. In DNA form, the CDR3 reads TGTGCCAGCAGTTTTAATCGGGGGAACACTGAAGCTTTCTTT.

The V and J genes are TRBV2 and TRBJ2-1; 7 bases fit TRBD1. The CDR3 has 14 residues. From germline, CDR1 is SNHLY and CDR2 FYNNEI. With V trimmed by 6 bases and J by 4 bases, 6 bases remained unmatched. DNA of the CDR3: TGTGCCAGCAGAGGGGACAGTTGGTACAATGAGCAGTTCTTC. It specifies CASRGDSWYNEQFF.

This clonotype was detected a few times. CDR3 residues: CASSFGRVATRYNEQFF. The CDR3 DNA reads as TGTGCCAGCAGTTTCGGGCGAGTAGCGACTCGATACAATGAGCAGTTCTTC. The chain couples TRBV12-3 or TRBV12-4 to TRBJ2-1; possible D gene TRBD2, 5 bases. V lost 3 bases and J 4 bases, leaving 19 bases between the germline ends. The CDR3 is made up of 17 amino acids.

This clonotype was found a few times. The V gene is TRBV7-8, the J gene TRBJ2-7; tentatively, D is TRBD2 (5 bases). V was shortened by 5 bases and J by 3 bases, with 14 bases between the two germline ends. The V gene's germline CDR1 is SGHVS and CDR2 FQNEAQ. This CDR3 contains 14 residues. The CDR3, as DNA: TGTGCCAGCAGCCCTAGCAGGTTGGGCTACGAGCAGTACTTC. It codes for CASSPSRLGYEQYF.

The chain employs TRBV12-3 or TRBV12-4 and TRBJ2-7, with 8 bases lining up with TRBD2. The CDR3 length is 15 residues. The V segment lost 4 bases and the J segment 7 bases; nucleotides outside the gene matches: 12. DNA of the CDR3: TGTGCCAGCAGTTCCCGAGGCGGGAGGTCGAGGGAGCAGTACTTC. Translated: CASSSRGGRSREQYF.

The CDR3 reads CASSVGVPSYNEQFF. In DNA, the CDR3 is TGTGCCAGCAGCGTCGGGGTACCCTCCTACAATGAGCAGTTCTTC. The chain couples TRBV7-2 to TRBJ2-1; maybe TRBD2 (5 bases). CDR1 and CDR2 from the germline V gene are SGHTA and FQGNSA. The CDR3 runs 15 residues. V dropped 5 bases and J dropped 0 bases, with 11 bases sitting between them.

Only a few counts were recorded for this clonotype. The chain carries TRBV28 and TRBJ1-5; D might be TRBD1 (6 bases). The germline CDR1 and CDR2 sequences are MDHEN and SYDVKM. This CDR3 is built from 15 residues. V dropped 6 bases and J dropped 5 bases, with 17 bases sitting between them. CDR3 sequence: CASSSGEGEYQPQHF. In DNA, the CDR3 is TGTGCCAGCAGCTCCGGGGAGGGGGAGTATCAGCCCCAGCATTTT. The variable domain in full, with the rest retrieved from reference TRBV28 and TRBJ1-5, is DVKVTQSSRYLVKRTGEKVFLECVQDMDHENMFWYRQDPGLGLRLIYFSYDVKMKEKGDIPEGYSVSREKKERFSLILESASTNQTSMYLCASSSGEGEYQPQHFGDGTRLSIL.

The chain is built from TRBV11-2 and TRBJ2-1; D call uncertain. The CDR3 extends over 15 amino acids. Trimming removed 2 bases from V and 8 bases from J, with 16 bases in between. Germline V gives CDR1 SGHAT, CDR2 FQNNGV. CDR3 nucleotide sequence: TGTGCCAGCAGCTTAATGGAAGTAAGTCTGCATGAGCAGTTCTTC. Translated, it gives CASSLMEVSLHEQFF.

This clonotype came up a few times. The chain couples TRBV5-1 to TRBJ2-2, with no clear D. Germline V gene data show CDR1 as SGHRS and CDR2 as YFSETQ. The CDR3 spans 16 residues. V lost 0 bases, J lost 2 bases, and 11 bases lay in between. DNA for the CDR3: TGCGCCAGCAGCTTGGACCTTACAGCCAACACCGGGGAGCTGTTTTTT. Residues: CASSLDLTANTGELFF.

This clonotype was picked up a small number of times. The chain has TRBV20-1 and TRBJ2-1; 8 nucleotides match TRBD2. The CDR3 contains 15 residues. The germline V gene has CDR1 DFQATT and CDR2 SNEGSKA (reference sequence). V was clipped by 0 bases and J by 8 bases; unmatched bases: 9. The CDR3 nucleotides are TGCAGTGCTAGAGACGGGAGGGCCTTTATCGATGAGCAGTTCTTC. Amino acid sequence: CSARDGRAFIDEQFF.

CDR3: CATSDLGTPSYEQYF. The CDR3 DNA reads TGTGCCACCAGTGACCTCGGGACTCCTTCCTACGAGCAGTACTTC. The chain recombines TRBV24-1 with TRBJ2-7; possible D gene TRBD2, 6 bases. Germline V gene data show CDR1 as KGHDR and CDR2 as SFDVKD. The CDR3 runs to 15 residues. V lost 4 bases to trimming and J lost 1 base, with 13 bases between them.

This rearrangement joins TRBV10-3 to TRBJ2-1, with TRBD2 matching 9 bases. Looked up from germline, CDR1 is ENHRY and CDR2 is SYGVKD. The trim removed 10 bases at V and 8 bases at J, leaving 15 bases unmatched. The CDR3 sequence is 15 residues long. The CDR3 sequence is CATDRGAGGKHEQFF. Here the CDR3 DNA reads TGTGCCACCGACCGGGGGGCGGGAGGGAAACATGAGCAGTTCTTC.

This clonotype was seen more than once but under ten times. V and J are TRBV4-2 and TRBJ2-6; D gene uncertain. The germline V and J ends were trimmed by 4 bases and 11 bases, with 15 bases remaining between them. CDR1 and CDR2 (germline): LGHNA, YNFKEQ. The CDR3 spans 14 residues. In nucleotides, the CDR3 is TGTGCCAGCAGCCCACCCGGCCGTAGCCACGTCCTGACTTTC. The encoded protein is CASSPPGRSHVLTF.

The table lists this clonotype with a few counts. V usage is TRBV27 and J usage is TRBJ2-3; TRBD2 might be the D (5 bases). CDR1 MNHEY and CDR2 SMNVEV come from the germline V gene (reference sequence). V lost 5 bases and J lost 6, with 18 bases in between. The CDR3 consists of 15 residues. CDR3 coding DNA: TGTGCCAGCAGTGGAGGCCGCGGGCCGCCCGATACGCAGTATTTT. Protein sequence: CASSGGRGPPDTQYF.

The chain recombines TRBV4-1 with TRBJ2-7; 14 bases match TRBD2. V gave up 4 bases and J gave up 2 bases; unmatched junction bases: 4. CDR3 length: 16 amino acids. CDR1 MGHRA and CDR2 YSYEKL come from the germline V gene. The CDR3 DNA reads as TGCGCCAGCAGCCCCCAGGGACTAGCGGGAGCCTACGAGCAGTACTTC. It specifies CASSPQGLAGAYEQYF.

This clonotype was recorded a few times. J is TRBJ1-5 and V is TRBV10-3; D perhaps matches TRBD1 (5 bases). Trimming shortened V by 4 bases and J by 6 bases, and 16 bases separated the two germline ends. The CDR3 is 15 amino acids. The germline V gene encodes CDR1 ENHRY and CDR2 SYGVKD. CDR3 amino acids: CAISAAGIIAQPQHF. The CDR3 DNA reads TGTGCCATCAGTGCGGCAGGGATAATTGCTCAGCCCCAGCATTTT.

This clonotype has more than one count but fewer than ten. V usage is TRBV6-4 and J usage is TRBJ2-3; 7 bases are shared with TRBD2. The germline V gene encodes CDR1 MRHNA and CDR2 SNTAGT. V shed 5 bases and J 2 bases; nucleotides not matched to a gene: 1. The CDR3 is made up of 13 amino acids. CDR3 nucleotide sequence: TGTGCCAGCAGTACTAGCGACACAGATACGCAGTATTTT. It yields the protein CASSTSDTDTQYF.

The chain has TRBV12-3 or TRBV12-4 and TRBJ2-7; possibly TRBD2 for D (6 bases). The V and J ends lost 7 bases and 3 bases respectively, with 16 bases between them. The CDR3 runs 14 residues. The CDR3 is CASNTGTPFYEQYF. The CDR3 region has the DNA TGTGCCAGCAACACCGGGACTCCCTTCTACGAGCAGTACTTC.

The CDR3 DNA follows: TGCAGTGCTCCGGGACTAGCGGGAGCCGGCGGGTTATATGACTACGAGCAGTACTTC. Translating gives CSAPGLAGAGGLYDYEQYF. The gene calls are TRBV20-1 and TRBJ2-7, with 14 bases identical to TRBD2. Germline-derived CDR1 and CDR2 are DFQATT and SNEGSKA (reference sequence). This CDR3 contains 19 residues. The J segment lost 3 bases and the V segment lost 5 bases, leaving 18 bases of the junction unmatched.

This chain uses TRBV4-1 with TRBJ2-3; 7 bases are a match to TRBD2. This CDR3 is 15 amino acids long. Germline lookup yields CDR1 MGHRA and CDR2 YSYEKL. Losses at the gene ends were 3 bases for V and 6 bases for J; bases not matched to a gene: 9. The CDR3 reads CASSQERTSSDTQYF. The DNA of the CDR3 is TGCGCCAGCAGCCAGGAACGGACTAGTTCTGATACGCAGTATTTT.

This clonotype occurred a few times. This chain joins TRBV20-1 and TRBJ2-7; D is uncertain. Germline V gives CDR1 DFQATT, CDR2 SNEGSKA (reference sequence). V was cut by 0 bases and J by 0 bases, with 12 bases left in between. This CDR3 spans 15 amino acids. The CDR3 loop is CSARDRPSSSYEQYF. The CDR3 DNA reads as TGCAGTGCTAGAGATCGGCCGTCAAGCTCCTACGAGCAGTACTTC.

The V and J genes are TRBV3-1 and TRBJ2-4; D assignment may be TRBD1 or TRBD2 (6 bases each). The ends were cut back, 2 bases at V and 1 base at J, with 12 bases in the middle. This CDR3 has 16 amino acids. The germline V gene encodes CDR1 LGHDT and CDR2 YNNKEL (reference sequence). The CDR3 region is CASSQPGEVAKNIQYF. The CDR3 coding sequence is TGTGCCAGCAGCCAACCAGGGGAGGTTGCCAAAAACATTCAGTACTTC. Complete variable domain (other parts from reference TRBV3-1 and TRBJ2-4): DTAVSQTPKYLVTQMGNDKSIKCEQNLGHDTMYWYKQDSKKFLKIMFSYNNKELIINETVPNRFSPKSPDKAHLNLHINSLELGDSAVYFCASSQPGEVAKNIQYFGAGTRLSVL.

To note about this clonotype: At one end, the junction sequence differs from germline, possibly due to a read error. The chain recombines TRBV7-2 with TRBJ1-1; D ambiguous. This CDR3 contains 16 residues. From germline, CDR1 is SGHTA and CDR2 FQGNSA. The CDR3 sequence is CACSKGRGGLGTEAFF. In DNA form, the CDR3 reads TGTGCCTGCAGCAAAGGACGCGGAGGGTTAGGGACTGAAGCTTTCTTT.

This clonotype was recorded many times. The chain uses TRBV10-3 and TRBJ2-1, with 7 bases lining up with TRBD2. J was trimmed by 5 bases and V by 0 bases; bases with no gene match: 7. CDR3 size: 16 residues. CDR1 and CDR2 from the germline V gene are ENHRY and SYGVKD. The CDR3 loop is CAISESNPSGNNEQFF. The DNA of the CDR3 is TGTGCCATCAGTGAGTCTAATCCGAGCGGGAACAATGAGCAGTTCTTC.

The CDR3 protein is CSALGGSLFSGANVLTF. DNA of the CDR3: TGCAGTGCCTTAGGGGGCAGTTTGTTCTCTGGGGCCAACGTCCTGACTTTC. V gene TRBV20-1 combines with J gene TRBJ2-6, with 7 bases fitting TRBD1. The CDR3 totals 17 residues. V lost 6 bases, J lost 0 bases, and 11 bases stayed unmatched. Germline V gene data show CDR1 as DFQATT and CDR2 as SNEGSKA (reference sequence).

The chain has TRBV20-1 and TRBJ2-3; 10 nucleotides match TRBD2. In germline, CDR1 is DFQATT, CDR2 SNEGSKA (reference sequence). The CDR3 covers 15 residues. J was trimmed by 6 bases and V by 3 bases; bases with no gene match: 9. In DNA, the CDR3 is TGCAGTGCTAGGTGGCTAGCGGGGGAGCAGGATACGCAGTATTTT. As protein: CSARWLAGEQDTQYF.

This clonotype was seen a handful of times. V usage is TRBV5-5 and J usage is TRBJ2-7, with D unresolved. The V end lost 0 bases, the J end lost 2 bases, and 9 bases lay between the germline ends. The germline V gene has CDR1 SGHKS and CDR2 YYEKEE (reference sequence). The CDR3 is 14 amino acids. The CDR3 protein is CASSLDGIAYEQYF. DNA of the CDR3: TGTGCCAGCAGCTTGGACGGTATCGCCTACGAGCAGTACTTC.

This clonotype was seen repeatedly, ten times or more. The CDR3 loop is CASSGTGGREQYF. CDR3 nucleotides: TGCGCCAGCAGCGGGACAGGGGGAAGGGAGCAGTACTTC. The chain combines TRBV10-1 with TRBJ2-7; 11 bases match TRBD1. The V segment lost 6 bases and the J segment 7 bases; nucleotides outside the gene matches: 5. Germline lookup yields CDR1 WNHNN and CDR2 SYGVQD (reference sequence). CDR3 length: 13 residues.

This clonotype came up a few times. CDR3 nucleotide sequence: TGTGCCAGCAGCTTACAGGGAATCCGGGGGGAGCAGTACTTC. It translates to CASSLQGIRGEQYF. The gene calls are TRBV7-2 and TRBJ2-7, with D perhaps matching TRBD2 (6 bases). CDR1 and CDR2 from the germline V gene are SGHTA and FQGNSA. The V end was cut by 2 bases, the J end by 7 bases, with 15 bases between. The CDR3 is made up of 14 amino acids.